The clone carrying this TCR beta chain has just a few counts. Its antigen is unidentified. TCRdb's table, derived via immunoSEQ multiplex PCR, lists solely in-frame clones and lacks some. This sample has some 170,000 clones, with roughly 90% found just once. This entry is derived from a study of T cell responses to AZD1222 COVID-19 vaccine. Findings of the study overall: Donors were largely white British and mainly female; clonal diversity was possibly underestimated. Dominant at 160-218 and 743-854, vaccine-associated CD4 TCRs also spanned spike.

The germline gives CDR1 LGHNA, CDR2 YNFKEQ. This CDR3 region has 13 residues. V was pared by 0 bases and J by 7 bases, with 9 bases between. The clonotype comes from an adult who received the AZD1222 COVID-19 vaccine. The source was peripheral blood, collected 28 days after the second AZD1222 dose. This rearrangement joins TRBV4-2 to TRBJ1-2, with D unclear. The CDR3 DNA sequence: TGTGCCAGCAGCCAAGAAGGTTGGGGTGGCTACACCTTC. Amino acids: CASSQEGWGGYTF.